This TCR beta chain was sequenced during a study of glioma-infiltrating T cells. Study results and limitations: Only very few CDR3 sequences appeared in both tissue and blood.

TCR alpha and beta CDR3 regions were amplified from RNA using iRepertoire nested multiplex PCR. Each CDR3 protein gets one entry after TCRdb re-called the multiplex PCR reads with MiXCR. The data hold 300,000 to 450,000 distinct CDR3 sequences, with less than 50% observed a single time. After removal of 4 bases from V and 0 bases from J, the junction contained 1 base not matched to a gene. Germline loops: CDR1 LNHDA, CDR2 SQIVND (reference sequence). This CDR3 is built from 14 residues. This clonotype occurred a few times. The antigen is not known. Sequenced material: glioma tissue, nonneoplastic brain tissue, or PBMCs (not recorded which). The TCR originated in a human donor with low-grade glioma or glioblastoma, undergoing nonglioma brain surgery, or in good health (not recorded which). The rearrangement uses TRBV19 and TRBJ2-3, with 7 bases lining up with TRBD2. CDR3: CASSKAGSTDTQYF. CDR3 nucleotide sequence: TGTGCCAGTAGTAAAGCGGGGAGCACAGATACGCAGTATTTT. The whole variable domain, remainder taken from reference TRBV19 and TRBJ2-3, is DGGITQSPKYLFRKEGQNVTLSCEQNLNHDAMYWYRQDPGQGLRLIYYSQIVNDFQKGDIAEGYSVSREKKESFPLTVTSAQKNPTAFYLCASSKAGSTDTQYFGPGTRLTVL.